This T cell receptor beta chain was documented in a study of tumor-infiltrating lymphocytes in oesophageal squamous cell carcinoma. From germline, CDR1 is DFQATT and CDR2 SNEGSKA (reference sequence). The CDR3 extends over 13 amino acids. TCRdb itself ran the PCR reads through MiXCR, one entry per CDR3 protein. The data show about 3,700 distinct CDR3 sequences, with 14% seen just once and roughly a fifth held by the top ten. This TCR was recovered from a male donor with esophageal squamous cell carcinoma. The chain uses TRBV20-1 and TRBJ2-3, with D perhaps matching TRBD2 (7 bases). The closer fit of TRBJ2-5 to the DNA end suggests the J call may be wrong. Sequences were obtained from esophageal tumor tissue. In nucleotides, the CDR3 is TGCAGTGCTATTGCGGGGGCCCAGGGGACCCAGTACTTC. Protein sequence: CSAIAGAQGTQYF.